The 21 T cell receptor beta chains below all came from one sample that was sequenced in a study of blood T cell repertoires in COVID-19. The method was immunoSEQ multiplex PCR; TCRdb's version includes in-frame clones alone and lacks a portion of them. This sample carries fewer than 15,000 clones, nearly 90% of them seen once, and the ten largest clones take less than 25%. The sample was peripheral blood. The receptors originated from a human donor with active COVID-19. The donor label of this sample is uncertain.

The genes are TRBV5-1 and TRBJ2-7, with 12 bases lining up with TRBD2. V trimming: 3 bases; J trimming: 5 bases; junction bases outside the gene matches: 6. The CDR3 is 15 amino acids. The germline CDR1 and CDR2 sequences are SGHRS and YFSETQ. CDR3 bases: TGCGCCAGCAGCTCGGGACTAGCGGGCCAAAACGAGCAGTACTTC. Amino acid sequence: CASSSGLAGQNEQYF.

The chain employs TRBV19 and TRBJ2-1, with TRBD1 matching 7 bases. CDR1 and CDR2 from the germline V gene are LNHDA and SQIVND (reference sequence). The junction had 22 bases not matched to a gene; V was cut back by 5 bases and J by 0 bases. The CDR3 has 21 residues. In DNA form, the CDR3 reads TGTGCCAGTAGTGTAGTAAACAGGGGTCTCCTCGTGGGTAGCTCCTACAATGAGCAGTTCTTC. Encoded protein: CASSVVNRGLLVGSSYNEQFF.

V gene TRBV19 combines with J gene TRBJ2-7, with D maybe TRBD1 (5 bases). This CDR3 contains 12 residues. From germline, CDR1 is LNHDA and CDR2 SQIVND (reference sequence). Trimming took off 4 bases at V and 6 bases at J, with 10 bases between the two ends. Here the CDR3 reads CASSSRVSEQYF. Here the CDR3 DNA reads TGTGCCAGTAGTAGCAGGGTTTCCGAGCAGTACTTC.

The chain couples TRBV5-4 to TRBJ2-1; D is perhaps TRBD2 (5 bases). Trimming removed 3 bases from V and 5 bases from J, with 18 bases in between. The CDR3 contains 16 residues. The germline V gene has CDR1 SGHNT and CDR2 YYREEE (reference sequence). CDR3 in amino acids: CASSYGLPAFDNEQFF. The CDR3 coding sequence is TGTGCCAGCAGCTATGGACTCCCCGCTTTTGACAATGAGCAGTTCTTC.

Of note for this clone: Compared with germline, one end of the junction differs, possibly owing to a read error. The J gene is TRBJ2-5, the V gene TRBV6-2 or TRBV6-3; D is unclear. CDR1 is MNHEY and CDR2 is SVGEGT in the germline V gene. This CDR3 is 12 amino acids long. The CDR3 sequence: CASSCREKSTDF. The CDR3 bases are TGTGCCAGCAGTTGTCGAGAAAAGTCTACGGACTTC.

The chain is built from TRBV6-6 and TRBJ2-6, with 7 positions matching TRBD2. This CDR3 comprises 17 residues. Germline trimming cut 5 bases from V and 0 bases from J; bases unmatched to any gene: 7. CDR1 MNHNY and CDR2 SVGAGI come from the germline V gene (reference sequence). The CDR3 loop reads CASSPAWGGSGANVLTF. The CDR3 bases are TGTGCCAGCAGTCCCGCCTGGGGGGGCTCTGGGGCCAACGTCCTGACTTTC.

This chain joins TRBV6-2 or TRBV6-3 and TRBJ2-7, with 11 positions matching TRBD2. The CDR3 runs 15 residues. CDR1 is MNHEY, CDR2 SVGEGT, per germline. V lost 5 bases, J lost 2 bases, and 5 bases stayed unmatched. The CDR3 nucleotides are TGTGCCAGCAGTCTACTAGCGGGGGAAACCTACGAGCAGTACTTC. Protein: CASSLLAGETYEQYF.

The gene calls are TRBV25-1 and TRBJ2-1, with TRBD2 matching 11 bases. CDR1 is MGHDK, CDR2 SYGVNS, per germline. The CDR3 loop spans 15 amino acids. Trimming at V came to 2 bases and at J to 8 bases, leaving 5 bases not matched to a gene. The CDR3 is CASSESSGGAYEQFF. Here the CDR3 DNA reads TGTGCCAGCAGTGAAAGTAGCGGGGGGGCGTATGAGCAGTTCTTC.

This chain uses TRBV3-1 (or the pseudogene TRBV3-2) with TRBJ2-3; a possible D gene is TRBD2 (5 bases). V was clipped by 4 bases and J by 7 bases, with 12 bases between them. This CDR3 is 13 amino acids long. CDR1 and CDR2 (germline): LGHDT, YNNKEL (reference sequence). CDR3 sequence: CASSPGGRNTQYF. The CDR3 coding sequence is TGTGCCAGCAGCCCCGGAGGCAGAAATACGCAGTATTTT.

This clone was detected only once. The gene calls are TRBV29-1 and TRBJ2-7, with 13 bases matching TRBD2. The V and J ends lost 3 bases and 3 bases, in that order; junction bases with no gene match: 2. Germline V gene data show CDR1 as SQVTM and CDR2 as ANQGSEA. The CDR3 is made up of 14 amino acids. The CDR3 DNA reads TGCAGCGTTGAGGGACTAGCGGGGATCTACGAGCAGTACTTC. Protein product: CSVEGLAGIYEQYF.

The rearrangement uses TRBV5-1 and TRBJ1-2; 7 bases align to TRBD1. V lost 2 bases and J lost 5; bases outside the gene matches: 3. This CDR3 comprises 13 residues. The germline gives CDR1 SGHRS, CDR2 YFSETQ. The CDR3 loop is CASSFDRVYGYTF. The CDR3 region has the DNA TGCGCCAGCAGCTTCGACAGGGTTTATGGCTACACCTTC.

The chain recombines TRBV29-1 with TRBJ1-1; D may be TRBD1 (6 bases). The CDR3 has 12 residues. The germline V gene encodes CDR1 SQVTM and CDR2 ANQGSEA. The V gene lost 8 bases and the J gene lost 0 bases, with 10 bases spanning the gap. CDR3 in amino acids: CSPRQVNTEAFF. The DNA for the CDR3 is TGCAGCCCCAGACAGGTGAACACTGAAGCTTTCTTT.

This clone was seen just once. The chain joins TRBV21-1 to TRBJ1-2. TRBV21-1 is noted as a pseudogene. The CDR3 is 14 amino acids. The CDR3 DNA is TGTGCCAGCAGAAAGACTCCAGCTAACTATGGCTACACCTTC. Residues: CASRKTPANYGYTF.

The genes are TRBV3-1 (or the pseudogene TRBV3-2) and TRBJ2-4; 7 bases fit TRBD2. The CDR3 runs to 16 residues. The V and J ends lost 5 bases and 6 bases, in that order; junction bases with no gene match: 13. Germline V gene lookup returns CDR1 LGHDT and CDR2 YNNKEL (reference sequence). CDR3 DNA: TGTGCCAGCAGCTCCAGACTAGCTGGGTTCACAAACATTCAGTACTTC. It translates to CASSSRLAGFTNIQYF.

The V gene is TRBV4-1, the J gene TRBJ1-2; TRBD1 aligns across 7 bases. The V and J ends lost 0 bases and 11 bases, in that order; junction bases with no gene match: 12. Per germline, CDR1 MGHRA and CDR2 YSYEKL. The CDR3 runs to 15 residues. The CDR3 DNA reads as TGCGCCAGCAGCCAAGATCCGACAGGGCTCCTAAGGTACACCTTC. Its protein product is CASSQDPTGLLRYTF.

J is TRBJ1-2 and V is TRBV2; D is undetermined. Trimming removed 4 bases at V and 0 bases at J, with 6 bases between. Germline V gene lookup returns CDR1 SNHLY and CDR2 FYNNEI. The CDR3 consists of 13 residues. The CDR3 DNA reads as TGTGCCAGCAGTGGGCAGACTAACTATGGCTACACCTTC. This codes for CASSGQTNYGYTF.

In the case of this clone: The junction shows a germline mismatch at one end, possibly a read error. The rearrangement joins TRBV19 to TRBJ2-2; TRBD2 aligns across 7 bases. Germline V CDR1 and CDR2: LNHDA, SQIVND (reference sequence). The CDR3 has 14 residues. CDR3 bases: TGTGCCAGTAGCCCGCGGGGGAACCCCGGGGAGCTGTTTTTT. Translated: CASSPRGNPGELFF.

The chain uses TRBV28 and TRBJ1-5; D is uncertain. Germline V gives CDR1 MDHEN, CDR2 SYDVKM. Trimming removed 11 bases from V and 0 bases from J, with 17 bases in between. The CDR3 is made up of 15 amino acids. The CDR3 nucleotides are TGTGCCTCCCTCGGAGGCAGCTATAGCAATCAGCCCCAGCATTTT. Protein sequence: CASLGGSYSNQPQHF.

This clone turned up a few times. V and J are TRBV2 and TRBJ2-5; D is unclear. The CDR3 covers 15 residues. Between the trimmed V and J ends, which lost 4 bases and 5 bases, there was a span of 17 bases. Per the germline V gene, CDR1 is SNHLY and CDR2 is FYNNEI. CDR3 DNA: TGTGCCAGCAGTGCCTCGTTACCAGACACCGAGACCCAGTACTTC. This encodes CASSASLPDTETQYF.

J is TRBJ2-1 and V is TRBV21-1; TRBD1, the table's D call, lacks a check against the DNA. TRBV21-1 has pseudogene status. The CDR3 loop spans 13 amino acids. This CDR3 is CASSKGRLNEQFF. In DNA, the CDR3 is TGTGCCAGCAGCAAGGGCCGCCTCAATGAGCAGTTCTTC.

The V and J genes are TRBV5-6 and TRBJ2-1; 10 bases fit TRBD2. V dropped 0 bases and J dropped 9; count of bases not matched to a gene: 12. Germline values: CDR1 SGHDT, CDR2 YYEEEE. CDR3 length equals 17 residues. Here the CDR3 reads CASSLDPSGGARGEQFF. CDR3 DNA sequence: TGTGCCAGCAGCTTGGACCCAAGCGGGGGGGCCCGAGGTGAGCAGTTCTTC. Combining the CDR3 with reference TRBV5-6 and TRBJ2-1 gives the whole variable domain DAGVTQSPTHLIKTRGQQVTLRCSPKSGHDTVSWYQQALGQGPQFIFQYYEEEERQRGNFPDRFSGHQFPNYSSELNVNALLLGDSALYLCASSLDPSGGARGEQFFGPGTRLTVL.